The rows below give T cell receptor beta chains drawn from one sample of a study of T cells in localized non-small cell lung cancer. The table came from immunoSEQ multiplex PCR; TCRdb's copy has only in-frame clones and leaves some out. The repertoire holds tens of thousands of clones, with about 81% as singletons. Sequencing was performed on peripheral blood, taken before any cancer treatment. The receptors derive from a woman aged 40 to 75 with stage I lung adenocarcinoma. Each CDR3 is given with its conserved first and last residue. D genes are given only for firm matches.

cdr3_length: 17
j_call: TRBJ1-1
d_call: TRBD1
v_call: TRBV23-1
cdr3_aa: CASSRGQGHAGDTEAFF

cdr3_length: 15
j_call: TRBJ2-2
d_call: .
v_call: TRBV10-3
cdr3_aa: CAISEEGGDTGELFF

cdr3_length: 14
j_call: TRBJ1-2
d_call: .
v_call: TRBV19
cdr3_aa: CASSITGPNYGYTF

cdr3_length: 14
j_call: TRBJ2-1
d_call: TRBD2
v_call: TRBV7-8
cdr3_aa: CASSPGLAGNEQFF

cdr3_length: 14
j_call: TRBJ1-1
d_call: .
v_call: TRBV5-1
cdr3_aa: CASSRSGLNTEAFF

cdr3_length: 14
j_call: TRBJ1-2
d_call: TRBD1
v_call: TRBV13
cdr3_aa: CASSSNRGDYGYTF

cdr3_length: 15
j_call: TRBJ1-3
d_call: .
v_call: TRBV5-6
cdr3_aa: CASSPPTGFGNTIYF

cdr3_length: 15
j_call: TRBJ1-2
d_call: TRBD1
v_call: TRBV2
cdr3_aa: CASRGDRGRAYGYTF

cdr3_length: 17
j_call: TRBJ2-5
d_call: TRBD1
v_call: TRBV4-1
cdr3_aa: CASSRLSTGNPTETQYF

cdr3_length: 14
j_call: TRBJ2-7
d_call: .
v_call: TRBV7-2
cdr3_aa: CASSLSTATYEQYF

cdr3_length: 15
j_call: TRBJ2-1
d_call: .
v_call: TRBV9
cdr3_aa: CASSVTPSSYNEQFF

cdr3_length: 14
j_call: TRBJ2-3
d_call: .
v_call: TRBV7-2
cdr3_aa: CASSLQRSTDTQYF

cdr3_length: 15
j_call: TRBJ2-7
d_call: .
v_call: TRBV7-9
cdr3_aa: CASSLVRDVSYEQYF

cdr3_length: 14
j_call: TRBJ1-2
d_call: TRBD1
v_call: TRBV5-6
cdr3_aa: CASSTGTGHYGYTF

cdr3_length: 15
j_call: TRBJ1-4
d_call: .
v_call: TRBV7-9
cdr3_aa: CASSSDGGNREKLFF

cdr3_length: 11
j_call: TRBJ1-1
d_call: .
v_call: TRBV30
cdr3_aa: CAWRGYTEAFF

cdr3_length: 11
j_call: TRBJ2-3
d_call: .
v_call: TRBV20-1
cdr3_aa: CSARDTNTQYF

cdr3_length: 15
j_call: TRBJ1-6
d_call: .
v_call: TRBV4-3
cdr3_aa: CASSQDLGGNSPLHF

cdr3_length: 15
j_call: TRBJ2-1
d_call: .
v_call: TRBV2
cdr3_aa: CASSPLGGTYNEQFF

cdr3_length: 13
j_call: TRBJ1-5
d_call: .
v_call: TRBV18
cdr3_aa: CASSPGEFQPQHF

cdr3_length: 14
j_call: TRBJ2-5
d_call: .
v_call: TRBV7-2
cdr3_aa: CASSPYGGGETQYF

cdr3_length: 17
j_call: TRBJ2-1
d_call: .
v_call: TRBV10-3
cdr3_aa: CAISEWRGSRGPGEQFF

cdr3_length: 13
j_call: TRBJ1-2
d_call: .
v_call: TRBV14
cdr3_aa: CASSQSANYGYTF

cdr3_length: 14
j_call: TRBJ1-1
d_call: .
v_call: TRBV6-6
cdr3_aa: CASRLGGGDTEAFF

cdr3_length: 18
j_call: TRBJ2-6
d_call: TRBD2
v_call: TRBV9
cdr3_aa: CASSVTSGGAAGANVLTF

cdr3_length: 15
j_call: TRBJ2-2
d_call: TRBD1
v_call: TRBV7-6
cdr3_aa: CASSFGTGVTGELFF

cdr3_length: 12
j_call: TRBJ2-5
d_call: TRBD1
v_call: TRBV6-1
cdr3_aa: CASKGTGETQYF

cdr3_length: 13
j_call: TRBJ1-1
d_call: .
v_call: TRBV6-1
cdr3_aa: CASRLQVNTEAFF

cdr3_length: 16
j_call: TRBJ1-3
d_call: .
v_call: TRBV7-8
cdr3_aa: CASSPGNSHSGNTIYF

cdr3_length: 13
j_call: TRBJ1-6
d_call: .
v_call: TRBV7-6
cdr3_aa: CASSLAVGSPLHF

cdr3_length: 13
j_call: TRBJ1-5
d_call: .
v_call: TRBV14
cdr3_aa: CASSRGLNQPQHF

cdr3_length: 13
j_call: TRBJ1-2
d_call: .
v_call: TRBV6-5
cdr3_aa: CASSYSKIYGYTF

cdr3_length: 12
j_call: TRBJ1-2
d_call: .
v_call: TRBV11-2
cdr3_aa: CASSQSSTSHTF

cdr3_length: 15
j_call: TRBJ2-7
d_call: .
v_call: TRBV18
cdr3_aa: CASSPRDTILPEQYF